This is a list of T cell receptor beta chains from one sample in a study of T cells in Graves' hyperthyroidism and ophthalmopathy. TCRdb recomputed calls from the multiplex PCR reads with MiXCR, one row per CDR3 protein. This sample has 700,000 to 850,000 distinct CDR3 sequences, with around a third found just once. Sequencing used blood. These receptors all come from a woman aged 40 to 50 with Graves' hyperthyroidism. Each CDR3 is given with its conserved first and last residue. D genes are given only for firm matches. Expanded clones are given a class, and other clones once, few, many or no size at all.

clone_size	v_call	d_call	j_call	cdr3_aa	cdr3_nt
NA	TRBV7-2	NA	TRBJ1-6	CASSLMGSSYNSPLHF	TGTGCCAGCAGCTTGATGGGAAGCTCCTATAATTCACCCCTCCACTTT
many	TRBV12-3/TRBV12-4	TRBD1	TRBJ1-2	CASSMTGGAYGYTF	TGTGCCAGCAGTATGACAGGGGGCGCTTACGGCTACACCTTC
many	TRBV7-2	NA	TRBJ2-7	CASSPVNYEQYF	TGTGCCAGCAGCCCAGTTAACTACGAGCAGTACTTC
NA	TRBV11-2	NA	TRBJ1-2	CASSLDSRFYGYTF	TGTGCCAGCAGCTTAGATTCCCGATTCTATGGCTACACCTTC
NA	TRBV20-1	NA	TRBJ1-2	CSAILQGYGYTF	TGCAGTGCTATTTTACAGGGCTATGGCTACACCTTC
many	TRBV29-1	NA	TRBJ2-5	CSAETVKETQYF	TGCAGCGCCGAAACAGTCAAAGAGACCCAGTACTTC
many	TRBV7-9	NA	TRBJ2-7	CASSLVEDSREQYF	TGTGCCAGCAGCTTAGTCGAGGACTCGCGTGAGCAGTACTTC
few	TRBV6-4	NA	TRBJ1-2	CASSEGAGGNYGYTF	TGTGCCAGCAGTGAGGGGGCAGGTGGGAACTATGGCTACACCTTC
NA	TRBV6-2/TRBV6-3	NA	TRBJ1-5	CASSYGAARQPQHF	TGTGCCAGCAGTTACGGAGCAGCGAGGCAGCCCCAGCATTTT
NA	TRBV14	NA	TRBJ2-7	CANSPPGYEQYF	TGTGCCAACAGCCCGCCGGGCTACGAGCAGTACTTC
many	TRBV10-1	NA	TRBJ1-2	CASSETVGYGYTF	TGCGCCAGCAGTGAGACTGTAGGATATGGCTACACCTTC
NA	TRBV29-1	NA	TRBJ1-1	CSVRGQTEAFF	TGCAGCGTCCGCGGACAGACTGAAGCTTTCTTT
NA	TRBV7-9	TRBD2	TRBJ2-7	CASTAGGSYEQYF	TGTGCCAGCACCGCGGGGGGGTCCTACGAGCAGTACTTC
NA	TRBV7-2	NA	TRBJ1-2	CASSPLGIIFYGSGYTF	TGCGCCAGCAGTCCTCTGGGGATAATCTTCTATGGCTCAGGCTACACCTTC
NA	TRBV20-1	NA	TRBJ2-7	CSARDGQEQYF	TGCAGTGCTAGAGACGGGCAGGAGCAGTACTTC
NA	TRBV12-3/TRBV12-4	NA	TRBJ1-1	CASTLVPNTEAFF	TGTGCCAGCACCCTAGTACCGAACACTGAAGCTTTCTTT
few	TRBV3-1	NA	TRBJ1-1	CASSHGSGRAEDTEAFF	TGTGCCAGCAGCCACGGTTCGGGCAGGGCGGAGGACACTGAAGCTTTCTTT